The entry below gives a single TCR beta chain sequence along with its context. This clonotype has a handful of counts. Its antigen target is currently unknown. Base qualities are not at hand, and no much larger clone is one base apart. Only healthy Caucasian donors were included. The twin cohort consisted of three pairs of female monozygotic twins, all aged roughly 18 to 29 years. Miltenyi CD45RO+ enrichment and human naive T-cell isolation kits were used to isolate memory (CD45RO+) and naive T cells from PBMC. The record originates from a study of identical twins (dated by TCRdb to about 2016). About the investigation overall: TCR alpha and beta repertoires from monozygotic twins, unrelated adults of various ages and cord blood were deep-sequenced to test whether fetal clonotypes persist. Replicate twin experiments were performed at different times using different library preparation protocols to rule out contamination.

Library preparation employed 5' RACE. Instrument on record: Illumina HiSeq 2000. A universal primer binding site was introduced by template switching, and a unique molecular identifier was present in the final cDNA, enabling accurate counting of TCR cDNA molecules. First-strand cDNA for TCR alpha and beta chains was synthesized from specific primers in the conserved constant-segment region. To control for contamination, every cDNA library carried two barcodes: a SMART-Mk sample barcode plus Illumina barcodes. Two successive PCR steps introduced TruSeq adapter sequences along with Illumina sample barcodes. TCR alpha and beta cDNA libraries were sequenced on the Illumina HiSeq platform with custom primers. The paper's data handling went like this. MiGEC processed the raw reads to extract unique molecular identifiers, while MiXCR was used to determine the CDR3 positions. Recombination models were inferred per individual with the repgenHMM and IGoR tools using an EM algorithm. Shared clonotypes were analyzed with the tcR package in R, and sharing was normalized by the product of cloneset sizes. To study raw recombination without the effects of thymic and clonal selection, out-of-frame nonproductive sequences were analyzed. The public sequencing data were trimmed at Q25 with fastp and processed into clonotypes with MiXCR by TCRdb, which kept only in-frame beta chains. Each record represents a unique CDR3 protein, reported with the most common genes and DNA among its rows. TCRdb's processing, not the authors' own work, is the source of the V and J calls. The sample table lists 200,000 to 250,000 distinct CDR3 sequences, 6% to 9% of them with a count of one. The ten largest clones capture around 2.1% of the sample.

The investigation overall reported the following: The excess sharing between twins in beta out-of-frame sequences was weaker because fewer shared sequences reduced the signal-to-noise ratio. Invariant T cells such as MAIT and iNKT could partly confound zero-insertion analyses, although diverse VJ usage argued against such confounding for most clonotypes. Fewer insertions were carried by abundant cord blood beta clonotypes; a weaker similar trend was observed in young adult naive repertoires, while no such trend was observed in memory repertoires. Compared with coincidental sharing between unrelated individuals, out-of-frame TCR alpha sequences shared between twins showed an excess of sequences with low generation probability. Because the same donors could not be followed over many years, the conclusions relied on cross-sectional statistical analysis. In monozygotic twins, out-of-frame TCR alpha sharing was systematically underestimated by recombination models, although the models agreed with sharing between unrelated individuals.

The CDR3 measures 15 amino acids from cysteine to phenylalanine. Solely the CDR3 DNA is kept, with 45 bases framed from the first base. CDR1 and CDR2 were assigned from the germline V gene as LGHNA and YNFKEQ. V lost 2 bases and J lost 3 bases, and the count of bases not matched to a germline gene is 4. These data were also reused for a study on yellow fever vaccine responses in identical twins. Looking at the second paper: According to the authors, the vaccine-induced T cell response in identical twins seemed to be partly convergent and partly specific to each individual. The study precisely tracked vaccine-responding T cell clones in identical twins.

Sequenced sample: memory (CD45RO+) T cells sorted from blood. Read against the paper, the sample's cell subset or site label means: CD45RO+ enriched T cells. The V and J segments used are TRBV4-2 and TRBJ2-5; 9 bases in the junction line up with TRBD1. This TCR came from a woman younger than 30 in good health. The DNA reads as follows: TGTGCCAGCAGCCAATCGACAGGGGGTAAAGAGACCCAGTACTTC. This codes for CASSQSTGGKETQYF.